This T cell receptor (beta chain) was captured in a study of radiation and T cells in renal cell carcinoma. In regard to this clone: Its antigen is as yet unknown.

The time point denotes: baseline pretreatment blood. Sample treatment: 15 Gy SBRT to primary tumor, nephrectomy 4 weeks later. Serial blood draws occurred at baseline and 2 and 4 weeks post-SBRT. Some clones are missing from TCRdb's copy, which holds only in-frame ones; the method was immunoSEQ multiplex PCR. The profile shows roughly 100,000 clones, roughly 90% of them singletons. Study-level points and caveats: Baseline intratumoral clonotype presence is unknown without pretreatment biopsies.

The CDR3 runs to 13 residues. J gave up 6 bases and V 6 bases, and 8 bases lay outside the gene matches. Germline V CDR1 and CDR2: MDHEN, SYDVKM. The chain carries TRBV28 and TRBJ2-7, with TRBD1 matching 7 bases. This material consisted of blood, taken from a patient whose treatment included radiotherapy and nephrectomy. This clonotype was sampled from a man aged 45-60 years with renal cell carcinoma. For the CDR3, the DNA is TGTGCCAGCAGATCGGGACAGATCTTCGAGCAGTACTTC. Its translation: CASRSGQIFEQYF.